These T cell receptor beta chains were read from a single sample in a study of patients and donors after allogeneic stem cell transplantation. TCRdb called the RT-PCR reads again in MiXCR, with one record for every CDR3 protein. The sample lists about 160,000 distinct CDR3 sequences, over 30% seen once, with around 50% in the top ten. Sequenced sample: blood, either unsorted or a sorted T cell fraction (not recorded which). The source is a human donor who was either an allogeneic HSCT recipient or a stem cell or donor lymphocyte infusion donor (not recorded which). It is not recorded whose cells these are; they may come from a transplant donor. Both conserved end residues are part of each CDR3. The D gene is left open where the match is weak. Clone size is stated in some rows and not others, as once, few, many or a class when expanded.

abundance: few; j_gene: TRBJ1-1; v_gene: TRBV29-1; d_gene: TRBD1; CDR3nt: TGCAGCGTTCCGGACAGGATGAACACTGAAGCTTTCTTT; CDR3aa: CSVPDRMNTEAFF
abundance: NA; j_gene: TRBJ2-5; v_gene: TRBV25-1; d_gene: NA; CDR3nt: TGTGCCAGCAGTGGTTGGGGCCACCAAGAGACCCAGAACTTC; CDR3aa: CASSGWGHQETQNF
abundance: few; j_gene: TRBJ1-6; v_gene: TRBV6-5; d_gene: TRBD1; CDR3nt: TGTGCCAGCAGGCCGGGACAGGAGCATTCACCCCTCCACTTT; CDR3aa: CASRPGQEHSPLHF
abundance: NA; j_gene: TRBJ1-3; v_gene: TRBV15; d_gene: NA; CDR3nt: TGTGCCACCAGCAGAGGCGGCCTCTCTGGAAACACCATATATTTT; CDR3aa: CATSRGGLSGNTIYF
abundance: few; j_gene: TRBJ1-2; v_gene: TRBV29-1; d_gene: TRBD1; CDR3nt: TGCAGCGTCCGCCTCAGGGGGAGAAACTATGGCTACACCTTC; CDR3aa: CSVRLRGRNYGYTF
abundance: few; j_gene: TRBJ1-2; v_gene: TRBV11-2; d_gene: NA; CDR3nt: TGTGCCAGCACCTACACAGGGAACTATGGCTACACCTTC; CDR3aa: CASTYTGNYGYTF
abundance: NA; j_gene: TRBJ2-1; v_gene: TRBV15; d_gene: TRBD2; CDR3nt: TGTGCCACCAGCCGAAATAAACTAGCGGGGACCTACAATGAGCAGTTCTTC; CDR3aa: CATSRNKLAGTYNEQFF
abundance: NA; j_gene: TRBJ2-5; v_gene: TRBV12-3/TRBV12-4; d_gene: TRBD1; CDR3nt: TGTGCCAGCAGTCTAGAGACAGGGTACACTCTCGGGGAGACCCAGTACTTC; CDR3aa: CASSLETGYTLGETQYF
abundance: NA; j_gene: TRBJ2-3; v_gene: TRBV7-2; d_gene: NA; CDR3nt: TGTGCCAGCAGCCTCAGCTTGGCCTACACAGATACGCAGTATTTT; CDR3aa: CASSLSLAYTDTQYF
abundance: NA; j_gene: TRBJ2-5; v_gene: TRBV15; d_gene: NA; CDR3nt: TGTGCCACCAGCAGAGCAAGGCTCCAAGAAGAGACCCAGTACTTC; CDR3aa: CATSRARLQEETQYF
abundance: NA; j_gene: TRBJ1-2; v_gene: TRBV20-1; d_gene: NA; CDR3nt: TGCAGTGCTAGAGATATCGGAGGAAACGCGAATATCCCCTTC; CDR3aa: CSARDIGGNANIPF
abundance: few; j_gene: TRBJ1-3; v_gene: TRBV12-3/TRBV12-4; d_gene: NA; CDR3nt: TGTGCCAGCAGTTCCTGGGGGGCTGGAAACACCATATATTTT; CDR3aa: CASSSWGAGNTIYF
abundance: NA; j_gene: TRBJ1-4; v_gene: TRBV28; d_gene: TRBD1; CDR3nt: TGTGCCAGCATAGGACAGGGGTCCACTAATGAAAAACTGTTTTTT; CDR3aa: CASIGQGSTNEKLFF
abundance: few; j_gene: TRBJ1-2; v_gene: TRBV27; d_gene: TRBD1; CDR3nt: TGTGCCAGCACTATCTCCGGGACAGCAAACTATGGCTACACCTTC; CDR3aa: CASTISGTANYGYTF
abundance: NA; j_gene: TRBJ1-3; v_gene: TRBV12-3/TRBV12-4; d_gene: TRBD1; CDR3nt: TGTGCCAGCAGTCTCGGGACAGGCAACACCATATATTTT; CDR3aa: CASSLGTGNTIYF
abundance: few; j_gene: TRBJ2-3; v_gene: TRBV29-1; d_gene: TRBD1; CDR3nt: TGCAGCATCCGACAGGGTCGAGATACGCAGTATTTT; CDR3aa: CSIRQGRDTQYF
abundance: NA; j_gene: TRBJ1-2; v_gene: TRBV12-3/TRBV12-4; d_gene: NA; CDR3nt: TGTGCCAGCAGTTTCGGAGGGGGGAGCTACACCTTC; CDR3aa: CASSFGGGSYTF
abundance: NA; j_gene: TRBJ1-5; v_gene: TRBV12-3/TRBV12-4; d_gene: NA; CDR3nt: TGTGCCAGCTCATTCATCCCGGGCCAGCCCCAGCATTTT; CDR3aa: CASSFIPGQPQHF
abundance: NA; j_gene: TRBJ2-5; v_gene: TRBV29-1; d_gene: NA; CDR3nt: TGCAGCGTTGTAGGGCGAGAGACCCAGTACTTC; CDR3aa: CSVVGRETQYF
abundance: few; j_gene: TRBJ1-5; v_gene: TRBV6-6; d_gene: NA; CDR3nt: TGTGCCAGCAAGGTGCTTTCCAATCAGCCCCAGCATTTT; CDR3aa: CASKVLSNQPQHF
abundance: NA; j_gene: TRBJ1-5; v_gene: TRBV29-1; d_gene: TRBD1; CDR3nt: TGCAGCGTTGGGTTGAACGGACAGGGGGGCCAGCCCCAGCATTTT; CDR3aa: CSVGLNGQGGQPQHF
abundance: NA; j_gene: TRBJ2-4; v_gene: TRBV20-1; d_gene: NA; CDR3nt: TGCAGTGCTAGGGACCTTGGGGCAGCCAAAAACATTCAGTACTTC; CDR3aa: CSARDLGAAKNIQYF
abundance: NA; j_gene: TRBJ2-3; v_gene: TRBV27; d_gene: NA; CDR3nt: TGTGCCAGCAGTTTTGCCCTAACCCTACAGAGCACAGATACGCAGTATTTT; CDR3aa: CASSFALTLQSTDTQYF
abundance: few; j_gene: TRBJ1-4; v_gene: TRBV12-3/TRBV12-4; d_gene: TRBD1; CDR3nt: TGTGCCAGCAGGCTTACAGGGGCCCTTAGGGAAAAACTGTTTTTT; CDR3aa: CASRLTGALREKLFF
abundance: NA; j_gene: TRBJ1-5; v_gene: TRBV15; d_gene: NA; CDR3nt: TGTGCCACCAGCAGAGAGGGAAAGGGAACAGCCGCAAAGCCCCAGCATTTT; CDR3aa: CATSREGKGTAAKPQHF
abundance: NA; j_gene: TRBJ2-3; v_gene: TRBV28; d_gene: TRBD2; CDR3nt: TGTGCCGCGCGGGGGGACAGCACAGATACGCAGTATTTT; CDR3aa: CAARGDSTDTQYF
abundance: NA; j_gene: TRBJ1-5; v_gene: TRBV2; d_gene: NA; CDR3nt: TGTGCCAGCACGGACACTCGGGGTCAGCCCCAGCATTTT; CDR3aa: CASTDTRGQPQHF
abundance: few; j_gene: TRBJ2-7; v_gene: TRBV12-3/TRBV12-4; d_gene: TRBD1; CDR3nt: TGTGCCAGCAGTAACCATGACAGGGGTTTTTCCCACGAGCAGTACTTC; CDR3aa: CASSNHDRGFSHEQYF
abundance: many; j_gene: TRBJ1-5; v_gene: TRBV5-1; d_gene: TRBD1; CDR3nt: TGCGCCAGCAGCTTGGGACAGGGAGGCCAGCCCCAGCATTTT; CDR3aa: CASSLGQGGQPQHF
abundance: few; j_gene: TRBJ1-4; v_gene: TRBV20-1; d_gene: NA; CDR3nt: TGCAGTGCTACCCGGGGGGTGGGGTATGAAAAACTGTTTTTT; CDR3aa: CSATRGVGYEKLFF
abundance: few; j_gene: TRBJ2-7; v_gene: TRBV28; d_gene: NA; CDR3nt: TGTGCCAGCAGAAAACAAGGAGACCTTTCGCAGTACTTC; CDR3aa: CASRKQGDLSQYF
abundance: NA; j_gene: TRBJ2-1; v_gene: TRBV11-2; d_gene: NA; CDR3nt: TGTGCCAGCCACCGCACAGGCTCCTACAATGAGCAGTTCTTC; CDR3aa: CASHRTGSYNEQFF
abundance: few; j_gene: TRBJ1-6; v_gene: TRBV24-1; d_gene: NA; CDR3nt: TGTGCCACCACGAACATTTGTAATTCACCCCTCCACTTT; CDR3aa: CATTNICNSPLHF
abundance: NA; j_gene: TRBJ2-2; v_gene: TRBV12-3/TRBV12-4; d_gene: NA; CDR3nt: TGTGCCAGCAGTCGGACCCCACTCTTCACCGGGGAGCTGTTTTTT; CDR3aa: CASSRTPLFTGELFF
abundance: NA; j_gene: TRBJ1-4; v_gene: TRBV20-1; d_gene: TRBD1; CDR3nt: TGCAGTGTTGGGACAGGGGCCCCGGGTGAAAAACTGTTTTTT; CDR3aa: CSVGTGAPGEKLFF
abundance: NA; j_gene: TRBJ2-3; v_gene: TRBV28; d_gene: NA; CDR3nt: TGTGCCAGCAGTTTCGGCGGGCTCCGCACAGATACGCAGTATTTT; CDR3aa: CASSFGGLRTDTQYF
abundance: NA; j_gene: TRBJ1-1; v_gene: TRBV6-5; d_gene: NA; CDR3nt: TGTGCCAGCAATCGGGGCCCCAGGACTGAAGCTTTCTTT; CDR3aa: CASNRGPRTEAFF
abundance: NA; j_gene: TRBJ1-1; v_gene: TRBV29-1; d_gene: NA; CDR3nt: TGCAGCGTTGAAGGGGTCCTAAGCCGTCCGAGCCGGGACGCTTTCTTT; CDR3aa: CSVEGVLSRPSRDAFF
abundance: NA; j_gene: TRBJ1-6; v_gene: TRBV9; d_gene: TRBD1; CDR3nt: TGTGCCAGCAGCGTAAGGACACACCGACAGGGAAGAAATTCACCCCTCCACTTT; CDR3aa: CASSVRTHRQGRNSPLHF
abundance: once; j_gene: TRBJ1-2; v_gene: TRBV20-1; d_gene: NA; CDR3nt: TGCAGTGCTGCACCGGGACTCGGGAAGTATGGCTACACCTTC; CDR3aa: CSAAPGLGKYGYTF
abundance: NA; j_gene: TRBJ1-1; v_gene: TRBV6-6; d_gene: NA; CDR3nt: TGTGCCAGCAGATACGGGACACGACTGAACACTGAAGCTTTCTTT; CDR3aa: CASRYGTRLNTEAFF
abundance: NA; j_gene: TRBJ2-3; v_gene: TRBV29-1; d_gene: NA; CDR3nt: TGCAGCGTTGAGGCGGGGACAGACCCTCCCTTCACAGATACGCAGTATTTT; CDR3aa: CSVEAGTDPPFTDTQYF
abundance: NA; j_gene: TRBJ1-1; v_gene: TRBV5-1; d_gene: NA; CDR3nt: TGCGCCAGCAGCTGGACAGCGAACACTGAAGCTTTCTTT; CDR3aa: CASSWTANTEAFF
abundance: NA; j_gene: TRBJ1-4; v_gene: TRBV6-5; d_gene: NA; CDR3nt: TGTGCCAGCAGTTACTCCAGGGGAGGACTAAGGGAAAAACTGTTTTTT; CDR3aa: CASSYSRGGLREKLFF
abundance: few; j_gene: TRBJ1-2; v_gene: TRBV24-1; d_gene: NA; CDR3nt: TGTGCCACATCACAGGGAAACGGCTACACCTTC; CDR3aa: CATSQGNGYTF
abundance: few; j_gene: TRBJ1-5; v_gene: TRBV20-1; d_gene: NA; CDR3nt: TGCAGTGCTAGCCCGGACCCGGGGCGCAATCAGCCCCAGCATTTT; CDR3aa: CSASPDPGRNQPQHF
abundance: NA; j_gene: TRBJ1-1; v_gene: TRBV18; d_gene: NA; CDR3nt: TGTGCCAGCTCACCTCCGACAGGGAACACTGAAGCTTTCTTT; CDR3aa: CASSPPTGNTEAFF
abundance: NA; j_gene: TRBJ1-1; v_gene: TRBV2; d_gene: NA; CDR3nt: TGTGCCAGCAGTAGCCTCAGGAACACTGAAGCTTTCTTT; CDR3aa: CASSSLRNTEAFF
abundance: NA; j_gene: TRBJ2-1; v_gene: TRBV27; d_gene: NA; CDR3nt: TGTGCCAGCAGTTTGAGGGTGGGTGAGCAGTTCTTC; CDR3aa: CASSLRVGEQFF
abundance: NA; j_gene: TRBJ2-1; v_gene: TRBV7-6; d_gene: TRBD1; CDR3nt: TGTGCCAGCAGCTTAGGGGGACAGGGACCGCATGAGCAGTTCTTC; CDR3aa: CASSLGGQGPHEQFF
abundance: once; j_gene: TRBJ1-4; v_gene: TRBV28; d_gene: TRBD1; CDR3nt: TGTGCCAGCAGTGGACAGGGAAGGCATGAAAAACTGTTTTTT; CDR3aa: CASSGQGRHEKLFF